The 30 T cell receptor beta chains below all came from one sample that was sequenced in a study of blood T cell repertoires in COVID-19. Here immunoSEQ multiplex PCR was the method, and the copy in TCRdb shows in-frame clones only, minus some. The table shows approximately 74,000 clones, with 88% occurring only once. Sequenced: peripheral blood. Source of these receptors: a woman of 80 years or more with active or convalescent COVID-19.

This rearrangement joins TRBV10-1 to TRBJ1-1; no clear D. The V gene lost 2 bases and the J gene lost 0 bases, with 7 bases spanning the gap. Germline V gene sequence: CDR1 WNHNN, CDR2 SYGVQD (reference sequence). The CDR3 is 14 residues long. CDR3 in DNA: TGCGCCAGCAGTGAGACTAACCTGAACACTGAAGCTTTCTTT. It translates to CASSETNLNTEAFF.

With respect to this clone: This specimen includes other DNA sequences encoding the same CDR3. The chain joins TRBV19 to TRBJ2-3; 11 nucleotides match TRBD2. Per germline, CDR1 LNHDA and CDR2 SQIVND (reference sequence). The CDR3 spans 19 residues. The J segment lost 4 bases and the V segment lost 6 bases, leaving 18 bases of the junction unmatched. The CDR3 protein is CASSGTPGLAVNGADTQYF. The CDR3 DNA follows: TGTGCCAGTAGCGGGACACCGGGACTAGCGGTCAATGGAGCAGATACGCAGTATTTT.

Only one count was recorded for this clone. The chain has TRBV19 and TRBJ1-2; TRBD1 aligns across 7 bases. The V and J ends lost 4 bases and 5 bases, in that order; junction bases with no gene match: 7. The CDR3 spans 14 residues. The germline gives CDR1 LNHDA, CDR2 SQIVND (reference sequence). CDR3 DNA: TGTGCCAGTAGTAACGGACAGGTCCAATATGGCTACACCTTC. Amino acid sequence: CASSNGQVQYGYTF.

The V gene is TRBV28, the J gene TRBJ1-5; D might be TRBD1 (6 bases). The ends were cut back, 6 bases at V and 4 bases at J, with 16 bases in the middle. The CDR3 is 15 amino acids. From germline, CDR1 is MDHEN and CDR2 SYDVKM. CDR3 protein: CASSPGGFGNQPQHF. DNA for the CDR3: TGTGCCAGCAGCCCGGGGGGCTTCGGTAATCAGCCCCAGCATTTT.

The chain couples TRBV9 to TRBJ1-2, with TRBD1 as a possible D gene (5 bases). Per the germline V gene, CDR1 is SGDLS and CDR2 is YYNGEE. Between the trimmed V and J ends, which lost 0 bases and 8 bases, there was a span of 11 bases. This CDR3 is 13 amino acids long. Here the CDR3 reads CASSVEGGGGYTF. CDR3 sequence (DNA): TGTGCCAGCAGCGTAGAAGGCGGGGGAGGCTACACCTTC.

The chain carries TRBV30 and TRBJ2-7, with a tentative D call TRBD2 (5 bases). The V and J ends lost 3 bases and 3 bases respectively, with 12 bases between them. Germline V gene lookup returns CDR1 GTSNPN and CDR2 SVGIG (reference sequence). This CDR3 region has 13 residues. CDR3 sequence: CAWSRTGIYEQYF. The CDR3 coding sequence is TGTGCCTGGAGCCGGACTGGGATCTACGAGCAGTACTTC.

This chain links TRBV30 with TRBJ1-1; D perhaps matches TRBD1 (5 bases). V lost 2 bases and J lost 4, with 11 bases in between. Germline assignment: CDR1 GTSNPN and CDR2 SVGIG (reference sequence). CDR3 length: 13 residues. The CDR3 loop is CAWSRGPGTEAFF. The CDR3 region has the DNA TGTGCCTGGAGTAGGGGCCCCGGCACTGAAGCTTTCTTT.

The rearrangement uses TRBV9 and TRBJ2-7; D gene ambiguous. This CDR3 has 15 amino acids. Germline V CDR1 and CDR2: SGDLS, YYNGEE. Between the trimmed V and J ends, which lost 1 base and 5 bases, there was a span of 16 bases. The CDR3 sequence is CASSVTSLARDEQYF. The DNA of the CDR3 is TGTGCCAGCAGCGTAACTTCCCTGGCTCGGGACGAGCAGTACTTC.

The rearrangement links TRBV10-1 to TRBJ2-1, with 7 bases fitting TRBD2. This CDR3 has 13 residues. Germline CDR1 reads WNHNN; CDR2 reads SYGVQD (reference sequence). V shed 8 bases, J shed 3 bases, and the junction held 4 bases outside the gene matches. CDR3 coding DNA: TGCGCCAGCGGTACTAGCGACTACAATGAGCAGTTCTTC. This encodes CASGTSDYNEQFF.

The DNA for the CDR3 is TGTGCCAGCTCACTTGACTTACAAGAGACCCAGTACTTC. The encoded protein is CASSLDLQETQYF. V usage is TRBV18 and J usage is TRBJ2-5, with unresolved D. V was pared by 4 bases and J by 2 bases, with 8 bases between. Looked up from germline, CDR1 is KGHSH and CDR2 is LQKENI. CDR3 length equals 13 residues.

This chain connects TRBV6-4 to TRBJ1-6, with 8 bases that match TRBD1. V gave up 0 bases and J gave up 8 bases; unmatched junction bases: 3. Per germline, CDR1 MRHNA and CDR2 SNTAGT. This CDR3 has 15 residues. DNA for the CDR3: TGTGCCAGCAGTGACTCGCACAGGGGGGATTCACCCCTCCACTTT. Its protein product is CASSDSHRGDSPLHF.

This clone was counted a single time. The V gene is TRBV3-1 (or the pseudogene TRBV3-2), the J gene TRBJ2-5; 10 bases fit TRBD1. Germline values: CDR1 LGHDT, CDR2 YNNKEL (reference sequence). The CDR3 extends over 16 amino acids. Losses at the gene ends were 7 bases for V and 5 bases for J; bases not matched to a gene: 13. The DNA of the CDR3 is TGTGCCAGCACCACCTGGGGACAGGGGCTGGAGGAGACCCAGTACTTC. It specifies CASTTWGQGLEETQYF.

This clone has only one observation. This rearrangement joins TRBV6-6 to TRBJ2-7, with TRBD2 identical over 12 bases. The V gene end was trimmed by 7 bases and the J gene end by 5 bases; junction bases not matched to a gene: 6. The germline gives CDR1 MNHNY, CDR2 SVGAGI (reference sequence). The length of the CDR3 is 14 residues. The CDR3 DNA is TGTGCCAGCACCCTGACTAGCGGGAGCCACGAGCAGTACTTC. Translation: CASTLTSGSHEQYF.

The genes are TRBV6-5 and TRBJ2-3, with TRBD2 matching over 7 bases. Germline CDR1 is MNHEY and CDR2 is SVGAGI. Trimming at V came to 8 bases and at J to 2 bases, leaving 10 bases not matched to a gene. The CDR3 extends over 15 amino acids. The CDR3 reads CASGKEGRDTDTQYF. DNA of the CDR3: TGTGCCAGCGGTAAGGAGGGGAGGGACACAGATACGCAGTATTTT.

The chain joins TRBV5-1 to TRBJ2-1; a possible D gene is TRBD2 (6 bases). CDR1 and CDR2 (germline): SGHRS, YFSETQ. V dropped 0 bases and J dropped 4 bases, with 17 bases sitting between them. The CDR3 contains 17 residues. The CDR3 region has the DNA TGCGCCAGCAGCTTGGTCCCTGTAGCGGAGCCGTACAATGAGCAGTTCTTC. It specifies CASSLVPVAEPYNEQFF.

CDR3 amino acids: CASSGGPADTIYF. CDR3 DNA sequence: TGTGCCAGCAGTGGGGGGCCAGCGGACACCATATATTTT. This sequence joins TRBV2 and TRBJ1-3; a weak D match, TRBD1 (6 bases). Looked up from germline, CDR1 is SNHLY and CDR2 is FYNNEI. V shed 4 bases and J shed 8 bases, with 12 bases lying between them. CDR3 length: 13 residues.

The chain recombines TRBV29-1 with TRBJ1-3; D not certain. From germline, CDR1 is SQVTM and CDR2 ANQGSEA. Trimming pared 3 bases from V and 0 bases from J, leaving 15 bases between. This CDR3 spans 16 amino acids. CDR3 sequence reads: CSVDKRSSFSGNTIYF. The CDR3 region has the DNA TGCAGCGTTGATAAGCGCTCCTCTTTCTCTGGAAACACCATATATTTT.

The chain carries TRBV19 and TRBJ1-5, with a weak D call TRBD1 (5 bases). The CDR3 is 15 residues long. CDR1 and CDR2 (germline): LNHDA, SQIVND (reference sequence). Between the trimmed V and J ends, which lost 7 bases and 6 bases, there was a span of 19 bases. Here the CDR3 reads CASIPGTLIRQPQHF. DNA of the CDR3: TGTGCCAGTATTCCCGGGACTTTAATTCGTCAGCCCCAGCATTTT.

This chain connects TRBV29-1 to TRBJ1-5; 7 nucleotides align to TRBD1. CDR1 SQVTM and CDR2 ANQGSEA come from the germline V gene. This CDR3 region has 13 residues. Trimming removed 7 bases from V and 4 bases from J; junction bases left unmatched: 7. The CDR3: CSARDSRNQPQHF. Written as DNA, the CDR3 is TGCAGCGCCCGGGACAGCAGGAATCAGCCCCAGCATTTT.

The chain uses TRBV7-2 and TRBJ1-6; 9 positions match TRBD1. The CDR3 length is 15 residues. Germline V gives CDR1 SGHTA, CDR2 FQGNSA. Losses at the gene ends were 1 base for V and 14 bases for J; bases not matched to a gene: 9. CDR3 bases: TGTGCCAGCAGCTTAGGGACAGGGGCCCTAAAGGCCCTCCACTTT. Its translation is CASSLGTGALKALHF.

The J gene is TRBJ2-5, the V gene TRBV9; D not certain. Germline-derived CDR1 and CDR2 are SGDLS and YYNGEE. The CDR3 is 14 residues long. The V and J ends lost 3 bases and 0 bases respectively, with 9 bases between them. CDR3 amino acids: CASSAGDYQETQYF. CDR3 sequence (DNA): TGTGCCAGCAGCGCCGGAGACTACCAAGAGACCCAGTACTTC.

The V and J genes are TRBV2 and TRBJ2-7; possibly TRBD2 for D (5 bases). Germline CDR1 and CDR2: SNHLY and FYNNEI. V was cut by 1 base and J by 7 bases, with 11 bases left in between. The CDR3 runs 13 residues. CDR3 bases: TGTGCCAGCAGTGAAGGGAAGGGCGGGGAGCAGTACTTC. It yields the protein CASSEGKGGEQYF.

V is TRBV3-1 (or the pseudogene TRBV3-2) and J is TRBJ2-1; 10 bases agree with TRBD1. The germline V gene has CDR1 LGHDT and CDR2 YNNKEL (reference sequence). After removal of 1 base from V and 4 bases from J, the junction contained 1 base not matched to a gene. The CDR3 runs 15 residues. CDR3 nucleotides: TGTGCCAGCAGCCAAGGACAGGGGGCGTACAATGAGCAGTTCTTC. This gives the protein CASSQGQGAYNEQFF.

The chain combines TRBV9 with TRBJ1-3, with D possibly TRBD1 on 6 matching bases. The V gene lost 5 bases and the J gene lost 0 bases, with 18 bases spanning the gap. Per the germline V gene, CDR1 is SGDLS and CDR2 is YYNGEE. CDR3 length: 17 residues. As DNA, the CDR3 is TGTGCCAGCAGGACAACAGGGTTGCCAAGCTCTGGAAACACCATATATTTT. Translated, it gives CASRTTGLPSSGNTIYF.

The rearrangement uses TRBV5-1 and TRBJ1-1, with D perhaps matching TRBD1 (5 bases). Trimming stripped 0 bases from V and 1 base from J, with 16 bases between. CDR3 length: 17 amino acids. Germline V CDR1 and CDR2: SGHRS, YFSETQ. The CDR3 DNA follows: TGCGCCAGCAGCTTGGGGCCGCAGTCGGGGGAGAACACTGAAGCTTTCTTT. It codes for CASSLGPQSGENTEAFF.

This clone was detected a few times. This rearrangement joins TRBV9 to TRBJ1-2; D gene ambiguous. The CDR3 totals 13 residues. The V gene lost 3 bases and the J gene lost 6 bases, with 12 bases spanning the gap. From germline, CDR1 is SGDLS and CDR2 YYNGEE. For the CDR3, the DNA is TGTGCCAGCAGCGCGGGTCCGGGAGATGGCTACACCTTC. Its translation is CASSAGPGDGYTF. The full variable domain, with the rest looked up from reference TRBV9 and TRBJ1-2, is DSGVTQTPKHLITATGQRVTLRCSPRSGDLSVYWYQQSLDQGLQFLIQYYNGEERAKGNILERFSAQQFPDLHSELNLSSLELGDSALYFCASSAGPGDGYTFGSGTRLTVV.

The chain employs TRBV10-1 and TRBJ2-2; 8 bases line up with TRBD2. V shed 5 bases, J shed 6 bases, and the junction held 8 bases outside the gene matches. The CDR3 loop spans 15 amino acids. Germline values: CDR1 WNHNN, CDR2 SYGVQD (reference sequence). The CDR3 protein is CASSPGSGGPGELFF. DNA for the CDR3: TGCGCCAGCAGTCCGGGGAGCGGGGGCCCCGGGGAGCTGTTTTTT.

The chain links TRBV5-1 to TRBJ2-1, with 8 bases matching TRBD1. The germline V gene has CDR1 SGHRS and CDR2 YFSETQ. The CDR3 covers 15 residues. Germline trimming cut 1 base from V and 7 bases from J; bases unmatched to any gene: 7. The CDR3 spells CASSLSGTGLNEQFF. Written as DNA, the CDR3 is TGCGCCAGCAGCTTGTCCGGGACAGGCCTTAATGAGCAGTTCTTC.

In its sample, this clone was seen a few times. Here the CDR3 reads CASSLDRTTEAFF. Here the CDR3 DNA reads TGCGCCAGCAGCCTTGACAGGACTACTGAAGCTTTCTTT. V gene TRBV5-1 combines with J gene TRBJ1-1, with D tentatively TRBD1 (6 bases). Germline V lookup: CDR1 SGHRS, CDR2 YFSETQ. There are 13 residues in the CDR3. The germline V and J ends were trimmed by 4 bases and 5 bases, with 12 bases remaining between them. Looking up the rest from reference TRBV5-1 and TRBJ1-1 gives the full variable domain: KAGVTQTPRYLIKTRGQQVTLSCSPISGHRSVSWYQQTPGQGLQFLFEYFSETQRNKGNFPGRFSGRQFSNSRSEMNVSTLELGDSALYLCASSLDRTTEAFFGQGTRLTVV.

The chain is built from TRBV19 and TRBJ2-7; TRBD1 agrees at 9 bases. Losses at the gene ends were 1 base for V and 5 bases for J; bases not matched to a gene: 6. Per the germline V gene, CDR1 is LNHDA and CDR2 is SQIVND (reference sequence). There are 15 residues in the CDR3. The CDR3 DNA is TGTGCCAGTAGTATAGTGGGACAGGGTATGAACGAGCAGTACTTC. Its protein is CASSIVGQGMNEQYF.